Listed here are 15 T cell receptor beta chains from one sample, sequenced in a study of T cells in Graves' hyperthyroidism and ophthalmopathy. Amplification of TCR beta CDR3 regions used RNA as the template. A first-round RT-PCR of the TCR CDR3 used the HTBI primer set. TCRdb reprocessed the multiplex PCR reads with MiXCR, giving one entry per CDR3 protein. The sample includes roughly 560,000 distinct CDR3 sequences, around 15% of them seen just once. The specimen sequenced was blood. All receptors come from a woman in her forties with Graves' ophthalmopathy.

CDR3 DNA: TGTGCCACGAAAGACCGGGGGACATACACTGAAGCTTTCTTT. Its protein product is CATKDRGTYTEAFF. The chain carries TRBV19 and TRBJ1-1; D perhaps matches TRBD1 (6 bases). V was shortened by 10 bases and J by 3 bases, with 18 bases between the two germline ends. The CDR3 extends over 14 amino acids. The germline V gene encodes CDR1 LNHDA and CDR2 SQIVND (reference sequence).

This clonotype was found a few times. The CDR3 loop is CASSPGTSGKNSYEQYF. The CDR3 DNA follows: TGCGCCAGCAGCCCCGGGACTAGCGGAAAGAACTCCTACGAGCAGTACTTC. The chain joins TRBV5-1 to TRBJ2-7; 11 bases line up with TRBD2. Germline V lookup: CDR1 SGHRS, CDR2 YFSETQ. The ends lost 4 bases at V and 0 bases at J; junction bases unmatched: 9. This CDR3 is built from 17 residues.

There are a few counts of this clonotype. The chain employs TRBV10-3 and TRBJ2-2; possibly TRBD1 for D (5 bases). Trimming removed 8 bases from V and 0 bases from J, with 7 bases in between. Germline loops: CDR1 ENHRY, CDR2 SYGVKD. CDR3 size: 13 residues. CDR3 nucleotides: TGTGCCATCTCACAGGCGAACACCGGGGAGCTGTTTTTT. It specifies CAISQANTGELFF.

V usage is TRBV28 and J usage is TRBJ2-4, with no clear D. CDR3 length: 15 residues. Germline-derived CDR1 and CDR2 are MDHEN and SYDVKM. V dropped 1 base and J dropped 4 bases, with 11 bases sitting between them. CDR3 region: CASSLSITAKNIQYF. The CDR3 DNA reads TGTGCCAGCAGTTTATCCATCACCGCTAAAAACATTCAGTACTTC. Together with reference TRBV28 and TRBJ2-4, the CDR3 gives the full variable domain: DVKVTQSSRYLVKRTGEKVFLECVQDMDHENMFWYRQDPGLGLRLIYFSYDVKMKEKGDIPEGYSVSREKKERFSLILESASTNQTSMYLCASSLSITAKNIQYFGAGTRLSVL.

Ten or more counts support this clonotype. This chain uses TRBV20-1 with TRBJ2-2; 7 nucleotides agree with TRBD1. V shed 1 base, J shed 1 base, and the junction held 0 bases outside the gene matches. The CDR3 covers 14 residues. Germline CDR1 is DFQATT and CDR2 is SNEGSKA (reference sequence). The CDR3 DNA reads TGCAGTGCTAGAGGACAGGGGAACACCGGGGAGCTGTTTTTT. As protein: CSARGQGNTGELFF.

This clonotype occurred a few times. The chain combines TRBV7-9 with TRBJ2-5, with D hard to call. Germline CDR1 and CDR2: SEHNR and FQNEAQ (reference sequence). The CDR3 is 15 residues long. Trimming left V 0 bases short and J 0 bases short, with 8 bases between. In DNA, the CDR3 is TGTGCCAGCAGCTTAGCCCCAAAGAACCAAGAGACCCAGTACTTC. As protein: CASSLAPKNQETQYF.

This rearrangement joins TRBV11-1 to TRBJ2-2, with D possibly being TRBD2 (5 bases). CDR3 length: 16 residues. V was pared by 1 base and J by 5 bases, with 14 bases between. Germline CDR1 is SGHAT and CDR2 is FQDESV (reference sequence). The CDR3 nucleotides are TGTGCCAGCAGCTTAGTTTCCGGGATCAAGACCGGGGAGCTGTTTTTT. Translating it yields CASSLVSGIKTGELFF.

This clonotype was seen many times. The rearrangement links TRBV12-3 or TRBV12-4 to TRBJ2-7; TRBD2 aligns across 10 bases. V lost 4 bases, J lost 6 bases, and 3 bases stayed unmatched. This CDR3 is built from 13 residues. The CDR3 region has the DNA TGTGCCAGCAGTTGGATAGCGGGAGGCGAGCAGTACTTC. It translates to CASSWIAGGEQYF.

This clonotype was detected a few times. The chain has TRBV9 and TRBJ2-3; no definite D call. The germline V and J ends were trimmed by 1 base and 1 base, with 7 bases remaining between them. Per the germline V gene, CDR1 is SGDLS and CDR2 is YYNGEE. This CDR3 spans 14 amino acids. The CDR3 DNA reads TGTGCCAGCAGCGTAAACTCCCGCACAGATACGCAGTATTTT. Translation gives CASSVNSRTDTQYF.

The chain carries TRBV6-5 and TRBJ1-1, with D tentatively TRBD1 (6 bases). The germline V and J ends were trimmed by 4 bases and 4 bases, with 22 bases remaining between them. Germline CDR1 and CDR2: MNHEY and SVGAGI. CDR3 length: 17 amino acids. Here the CDR3 reads CASSFRRRGAGGTEAFF. CDR3 nucleotides: TGTGCCAGCAGTTTTCGTCGGCGGGGGGCTGGCGGCACTGAAGCTTTCTTT.

This clonotype was seen many times. The chain combines TRBV15 with TRBJ2-5; D may be TRBD2 (6 bases). The V gene's germline CDR1 is LNHNV and CDR2 YYDKDF (reference sequence). V gave up 5 bases and J gave up 0 bases, with 22 bases separating them. The CDR3 loop spans 18 amino acids. The CDR3 sequence: CATSFSRGRDGYQETQYF. Here the CDR3 DNA reads TGTGCCACCAGCTTCTCGCGGGGCCGGGACGGGTACCAAGAGACCCAGTACTTC.

This clonotype occurred many times. This rearrangement joins TRBV11-2 to TRBJ2-7; D unclear. V dropped 0 bases and J dropped 2 bases, with 11 bases sitting between them. This CDR3 spans 15 amino acids. CDR1 and CDR2 from the germline V gene are SGHAT and FQNNGV. CDR3 region: CASSLDTYPAYEQYF. The CDR3 DNA is TGTGCCAGCAGCTTAGACACGTACCCCGCCTACGAGCAGTACTTC.

The CDR3 here is CSVYRAGAPSEQYF. In DNA, the CDR3 is TGCAGCGTCTACAGGGCAGGAGCCCCTTCCGAGCAGTACTTC. The rearrangement uses TRBV29-1 and TRBJ2-7; the D gene is possibly TRBD1 (6 bases). Looked up from germline, CDR1 is SQVTM and CDR2 is ANQGSEA. Trimming pared 6 bases from V and 6 bases from J, leaving 21 bases between. This CDR3 contains 14 residues.

This clonotype was recorded at least ten times. The chain joins TRBV19 to TRBJ2-6; D is undetermined. Deletions cut 5 bases from V and 0 bases from J, with 11 bases between. CDR1 and CDR2 (germline): LNHDA, SQIVND (reference sequence). There are 16 residues in the CDR3. The chain's CDR3 is CASSYPAGSGANVLTF. CDR3 bases: TGTGCCAGTAGTTACCCCGCCGGCTCTGGGGCCAACGTCCTGACTTTC.

The chain links TRBV13 to TRBJ2-2; D possibly corresponds to TRBD1 (5 bases). Trimming removed 4 bases from V and 3 bases from J, with 15 bases in between. The CDR3 covers 16 residues. CDR1 and CDR2 from the germline V gene are PRHDT and FYEKMQ (reference sequence). This chain's CDR3 is CASSSMWGEDTGELFF. The DNA for the CDR3 is TGTGCCAGCAGCTCGATGTGGGGCGAGGACACCGGGGAGCTGTTTTTT.